This T cell receptor beta chain emerged from a study of blood T cell repertoires in COVID-19. Overall study context: Collection of acute and convalescent COVID-19 samples took place in the United States, Italy and Spain.

Some clones are missing from TCRdb's copy, which holds only in-frame ones; the method was immunoSEQ multiplex PCR. In the table there are approximately 300,000 clones, approximately 83% of which are singletons. CDR3 length: 16 amino acids. V was pared by 4 bases and J by 1 base, with 7 bases of the junction left unmatched. CDR1 and CDR2 from the germline V gene are LNHDA and SQIVND (reference sequence). Sequencing was performed on PBMCs or T cells enriched from blood (not recorded which). This TCR was sampled from a woman between 25 and 40 years old who had recovered from COVID-19. The genes are TRBV19 and TRBJ1-2; 9 bases fit TRBD1. The CDR3 protein is CASSTTGGRGNYGYTF. In DNA form, the CDR3 reads TGTGCCAGTAGTACAACAGGGGGCCGGGGTAACTATGGCTACACCTTC.